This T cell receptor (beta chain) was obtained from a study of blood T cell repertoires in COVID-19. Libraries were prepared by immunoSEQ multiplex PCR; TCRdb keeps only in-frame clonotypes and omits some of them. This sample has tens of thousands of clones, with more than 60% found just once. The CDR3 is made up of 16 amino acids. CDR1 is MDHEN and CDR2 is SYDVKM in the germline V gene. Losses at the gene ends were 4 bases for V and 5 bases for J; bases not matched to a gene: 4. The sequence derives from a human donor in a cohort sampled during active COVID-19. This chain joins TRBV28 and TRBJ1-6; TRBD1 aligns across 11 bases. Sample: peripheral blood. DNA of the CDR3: TGTGCCAGCAGTTGGGACAGGGGGGTCAATAATTCACCCCTCCACTTT. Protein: CASSWDRGVNNSPLHF.